The present T cell receptor (beta chain) was sequenced within a study of response to subunit inactivated influenza vaccine. This clonotype was observed once. TCRdb recomputed calls from the RT-PCR reads with MiXCR, one row per CDR3 protein. Of just under 550,000 distinct CDR3 sequences in the sample, roughly 25% are singletons; the top ten hold under 3.5%. This CDR3 has 18 amino acids. These data were also reused for a study on T cells expressing NK-cell markers. That work adds: The authors generated TCR beta cDNA through 5'RACE template switching with UMIs. Within the sequenced cohort of eight donors, seven exhibited HCMV seropositivity and one was seronegative. An anti-gamma-delta TCR antibody confined sorting to alpha-beta TCR T cells across several of the experiments. For a handful of donors, the dominant NKG2C+ clonotypes made up roughly 1.0-7.0% of their CD8+ T cells. There remained a lack of clarity about HCMV specificity of expanded NKG2C+ T cell clones.

Sample: CD4+ T cells sorted from PBMCs, taken roughly 13 days after vaccination. The clonotype comes from a man between 50 and 59 years old who received an inactivated influenza vaccine. The chain combines TRBV21-1 with TRBJ2-3; the table's TRBD2 call for D was not verified on the DNA. TRBV21-1 is a recognized pseudogene. CDR3 residues: CASSSPGTSGSMEHTQYF. DNA of the CDR3: TGTGCCAGTTCTTCGCCGGGGACTAGCGGGAGTATGGAACATACGCAGTATTTT.